This record covers a single T cell receptor beta chain. Trimming left V 4 bases short and J 2 bases short, with 13 bases between. In germline, CDR1 is SGHRS, CDR2 YFSETQ. This CDR3 comprises 14 residues. The entry originates in a study of cytomegalovirus exposure and HLA in healthy donors. PCR used 60 Vbeta primers and 13 Jbeta primers. Sequenced by immunoSEQ multiplex PCR; TCRdb stores in-frame clones only, minus some. In the table there are 170,000 or so clones, almost 85% of which are singletons. The sequenced material came from PBMCs. This chain connects TRBV5-1 to TRBJ2-7; no clear D. The sequence was obtained from a girl aged 10 to 17 in good health and CMV-seropositive. The CDR3 bases are TGCGCCAGCAGCGAGAGCCCCCGGGCCTACGAGCAGTACTTC. This sequence encodes CASSESPRAYEQYF. The full variable domain, rest sourced from reference TRBV5-1 and TRBJ2-7, is KAGVTQTPRYLIKTRGQQVTLSCSPISGHRSVSWYQQTPGQGLQFLFEYFSETQRNKGNFPGRFSGRQFSNSRSEMNVSTLELGDSALYLCASSESPRAYEQYFGPGTRLTVT.